These 29 T cell receptor beta chains were all obtained from the same sample, sequenced in a study of Ad26.COV2.S vaccination and SARS-CoV-2 variants. Treatment denoted: 15 to 20 received Ad26.COV2.S at low or high dose, single or two shots; about 5 received placebo; per-sample allocation not given. Sampling was performed 63 days after the first vaccine or placebo injection. TCRdb keeps only in-frame clones here, not all; method: immunoSEQ multiplex PCR. The table includes approximately 350,000 clones, about 80% detected once. The sequenced sample was peripheral blood, obtained in a trial of Ad26.COV2.S vaccine versus placebo. The receptors come from a person between 18 and 65 years old who received the Ad26.COV2.S COVID-19 vaccine or a placebo.

This chain links TRBV6-2 or TRBV6-3 with TRBJ2-5; TRBD1 matches 9 bases. Trimming cost V 7 bases and J 5 bases; bases outside gene matches: 14. This CDR3 is built from 16 residues. Looked up from germline, CDR1 is MNHEY and CDR2 is SVGEGT. CDR3 loop: CASTPTGTGIRETQYF. The CDR3 DNA reads as TGTGCCAGCACCCCGACCGGGACAGGGATTAGGGAGACCCAGTACTTC.

The chain joins TRBV7-3 to TRBJ1-1; maybe TRBD1 (5 bases). The germline CDR1 and CDR2 sequences are SGHTA and FQGTGA. The CDR3 sequence is 15 residues long. Between the trimmed V and J ends, which lost 0 bases and 1 base, there was a span of 9 bases. The DNA of the CDR3 is TGTGCCAGCAGCTTAACACTGGGGGGGAACACTGAAGCTTTCTTT. Residues: CASSLTLGGNTEAFF.

The chain uses TRBV9 and TRBJ1-6; D is ambiguous. The germline gives CDR1 SGDLS, CDR2 YYNGEE. V lost 0 bases, J lost 7 bases, and 17 bases lay in between. The CDR3 has 17 residues. The CDR3 loop is CASSVASTAGGNSPLHF. CDR3 bases: TGTGCCAGCAGCGTAGCTTCGACCGCCGGAGGAAATTCACCCCTCCACTTT.

This rearrangement joins TRBV20-1 to TRBJ2-7; tentative D call: TRBD2 (5 bases). V was pared by 5 bases and J by 0 bases, with 17 bases between. This CDR3 comprises 15 residues. In germline, CDR1 is DFQATT, CDR2 SNEGSKA (reference sequence). CDR3 in amino acids: CSAGAARDFSYEQYF. CDR3 in DNA: TGCAGTGCTGGTGCAGCCCGGGATTTCTCCTACGAGCAGTACTTC.

The sample holds one count of this clone. This chain links TRBV5-8 with TRBJ2-7; D ambiguous. Germline V gives CDR1 SGHTS, CDR2 YDEGEE. This CDR3 is 11 amino acids long. Trimming took 3 bases from V and 1 from J, leaving 2 bases between them. The CDR3 here is CASSYSYEQYF. CDR3 coding DNA: TGTGCCAGCAGCTATTCCTACGAGCAGTACTTC.

The J gene is TRBJ2-5, the V gene TRBV18; 8 bases agree with TRBD2. This CDR3 has 16 amino acids. Germline V gene sequence: CDR1 KGHSH, CDR2 LQKENI. Trimming at V came to 3 bases and at J to 2 bases, leaving 8 bases not matched to a gene. CDR3 residues: CASSPYDGGGQETQYF. CDR3 bases: TGTGCCAGCTCACCGTACGACGGGGGGGGGCAAGAGACCCAGTACTTC.

This clone came up once. The rearrangement links TRBV29-1 to TRBJ2-1, with a possible D match to TRBD1 (5 bases). From germline, CDR1 is SQVTM and CDR2 ANQGSEA. V lost 1 base and J 0 bases, leaving 10 bases between the germline ends. The CDR3 has 15 amino acids. CDR3 in amino acids: CSVEGTPNSYNEQFF. CDR3 bases: TGCAGCGTTGAAGGGACACCAAACTCCTACAATGAGCAGTTCTTC.

The rearrangement joins TRBV5-1 to TRBJ2-7; D is possibly TRBD2 (6 bases). The V and J ends lost 4 bases and 6 bases respectively, with 17 bases between them. Looked up from germline, CDR1 is SGHRS and CDR2 is YFSETQ. The CDR3 covers 14 residues. The CDR3 loop is CASSPVREPGEQYF. The CDR3 nucleotides read TGCGCCAGCAGCCCGGTTCGGGAGCCGGGCGAGCAGTACTTC.

The chain uses TRBV9 and TRBJ2-5, with TRBD2 matching over 8 bases. V lost 3 bases to trimming and J lost 5 bases; unmatched junction nucleotides: 18. Germline CDR1 SGDLS, CDR2 YYNGEE. CDR3 size: 18 residues. Here the CDR3 reads CASSAGPMSAGAGETQYF. CDR3 DNA: TGTGCCAGCAGCGCGGGCCCCATGTCAGCGGGAGCTGGGGAGACCCAGTACTTC.

This sequence joins TRBV7-6 and TRBJ2-7, with 8 bases that match TRBD1. The CDR3 sequence is 16 residues long. Germline V gene data show CDR1 as SGHVS and CDR2 as FNYEAQ. V lost 2 bases and J lost 4; bases outside the gene matches: 10. As DNA, the CDR3 is TGTGCCAGCAGCTTAAGCCAGGACAGGGCGTATTACGAGCAGTACTTC. Translating it yields CASSLSQDRAYYEQYF. The full variable domain, with the rest looked up from reference TRBV7-6 and TRBJ2-7, is GAGVSQSPRYKVTKRGQDVALRCDPISGHVSLYWYRQALGQGPEFLTYFNYEAQQDKSGLPNDRFSAERPEGSISTLTIQRTEQRDSAMYRCASSLSQDRAYYEQYFGPGTRLTVT.

This chain links TRBV27 with TRBJ2-1; 9 nucleotides match TRBD2. The ends lost 5 bases at V and 7 bases at J; junction bases unmatched: 12. CDR1 and CDR2 from the germline V gene are MNHEY and SMNVEV (reference sequence). This CDR3 is built from 16 residues. CDR3 in amino acids: CASSPRGNSGGNEQFF. In nucleotides, the CDR3 is TGTGCCAGCAGTCCCCGGGGAAATAGCGGGGGTAATGAGCAGTTCTTC.

The chain carries TRBV12-3 or TRBV12-4 and TRBJ2-7, with D possibly matching TRBD1 (6 bases). CDR3 length equals 13 residues. V was clipped by 6 bases and J by 1 base, with 10 bases between them. The DNA for the CDR3 is TGTGCCAGCAGGACAGGCGCTTCCTACGAGCAGTACTTC. Translated: CASRTGASYEQYF.

The chain links TRBV6-4 to TRBJ1-1; 8 bases match TRBD1. With 4 bases clipped from V and 9 bases from J, the junction kept 4 bases outside the gene matches. There are 12 residues in the CDR3. Germline V gives CDR1 MRHNA, CDR2 SNTAGT. The CDR3 coding sequence is TGTGCCAGCAGTGCCGGACAGGGAAAAGCTTTCTTT. Residues: CASSAGQGKAFF.

This chain links TRBV7-9 with TRBJ2-7; TRBD1 agrees at 7 bases. Trimming removed 5 bases from V and 4 bases from J; junction bases left unmatched: 11. This CDR3 contains 15 residues. Per germline, CDR1 SEHNR and CDR2 FQNEAQ (reference sequence). CDR3 in DNA: TGTGCCAGCAGCCGGATCGGGACAGCGGATTACGAGCAGTACTTC. It specifies CASSRIGTADYEQYF.

The genes are TRBV2 and TRBJ1-2; D ambiguous. The CDR3 length is 11 residues. Germline-derived CDR1 and CDR2 are SNHLY and FYNNEI. The V and J ends lost 5 bases and 5 bases respectively, with 6 bases between them. This CDR3 is CASSPSYGYTF. The CDR3 DNA reads as TGTGCCAGCAGTCCCAGTTATGGCTACACCTTC.

The chain carries TRBV6-5 and TRBJ2-1; D is undetermined. The CDR3 consists of 14 residues. Germline V lookup: CDR1 MNHEY, CDR2 SVGAGI. Deletions cut 0 bases from V and 7 bases from J, with 10 bases between. For the CDR3, the DNA is TGTGCCAGCAGTTACTCTGGTGGTCTAAATGAGCAGTTCTTC. Translated: CASSYSGGLNEQFF.

This clone was picked up one time. The chain carries TRBV4-3 and TRBJ1-1, with a possible D match to TRBD1 (6 bases). Germline CDR1 reads LGHNA; CDR2 reads YSLEER. The CDR3 consists of 15 residues. The V gene lost 5 bases and the J gene lost 0 bases, with 13 bases spanning the gap. CDR3 sequence: CASSSLTGLNTEAFF. The CDR3 nucleotides are TGCGCCAGCAGCTCCCTAACAGGGTTGAACACTGAAGCTTTCTTT.

The chain employs TRBV12-3 or TRBV12-4 and TRBJ1-1; no firm D call. Trimming pared 2 bases from V and 3 bases from J, leaving 7 bases between. CDR3 size: 13 residues. Here the CDR3 DNA reads TGTGCCAGCAGTTTACAACAGCACACTGAAGCTTTCTTT. Amino acids: CASSLQQHTEAFF.

The rearrangement joins TRBV9 to TRBJ2-7, with 10 bases that match TRBD1. Trimming at V came to 1 base and at J to 5 bases, leaving 3 bases not matched to a gene. The CDR3 length is 14 residues. CDR1 and CDR2 (germline): SGDLS, YYNGEE. CDR3 DNA sequence: TGTGCCAGCAGCGTACTTGGACAGGGGGACGAGCAGTACTTC. The encoded protein is CASSVLGQGDEQYF.

The rearrangement uses TRBV7-3 and TRBJ2-2, with TRBD2 matching over 7 bases. Germline CDR1 is SGHTA and CDR2 is FQGTGA. This CDR3 has 14 residues. Trimming removed 2 bases from V and 5 bases from J; junction bases left unmatched: 2. CDR3 DNA: TGTGCCAGCAGCTTAGCTAGCGGAACCGGGGAGCTGTTTTTT. Translation gives CASSLASGTGELFF.

J is TRBJ1-2 and V is TRBV24-1; possibly TRBD1 for D (5 bases). Germline lookup yields CDR1 KGHDR and CDR2 SFDVKD. The V end lost 10 bases, the J end lost 7 bases, and 15 bases lay between the germline ends. The CDR3 loop spans 12 amino acids. For the CDR3, the DNA is TGTGCCACTAGGTCCAGGGCCGGTGGCTACACCTTC. Its translation: CATRSRAGGYTF.

This clone was picked up one time. The genes are TRBV7-9 and TRBJ1-4; possible D gene TRBD1, 6 bases. V lost 5 bases and J 7 bases, leaving 17 bases between the germline ends. The CDR3 length is 15 residues. The germline CDR1 and CDR2 sequences are SEHNR and FQNEAQ (reference sequence). CDR3 bases: TGTGCCAGCAGCCCCACGGAAGCGACAGGTGAAAAACTGTTTTTT. Its translation is CASSPTEATGEKLFF.

This rearrangement joins TRBV5-1 to TRBJ2-3, with a possible D match to TRBD1 (5 bases). The CDR3 consists of 16 residues. The germline V gene has CDR1 SGHRS and CDR2 YFSETQ. V lost 4 bases and J lost 5, with 20 bases in between. CDR3 nucleotides: TGCGCCAGCAGCCAGGGCAGGGCCTTTTGGGAAGATACGCAGTATTTT. Translating it yields CASSQGRAFWEDTQYF.

The V call is TRBV7-9, the J call TRBJ1-1; a possible D gene is TRBD1 (5 bases). The CDR3 is made up of 13 amino acids. Germline V gene lookup returns CDR1 SEHNR and CDR2 FQNEAQ (reference sequence). V gave up 6 bases and J gave up 1 base, with 9 bases separating them. CDR3 in amino acids: CASSRGTNTEAFF. CDR3 sequence (DNA): TGTGCCAGCAGTAGGGGAACGAACACTGAAGCTTTCTTT.

J is TRBJ2-3 and V is TRBV10-3; 12 bases are a match to TRBD1. The CDR3 spans 15 residues. Germline CDR1 and CDR2: ENHRY and SYGVKD. The J segment lost 5 bases and the V segment lost 4 bases, leaving 4 bases of the junction unmatched. This chain's CDR3 is CAISAGTGGKDTQYF. The DNA for the CDR3 is TGTGCCATCAGTGCAGGGACAGGGGGCAAAGATACGCAGTATTTT.

In its sample, this clone was seen once. This chain connects TRBV4-1 to TRBJ2-1, with D perhaps TRBD1 (5 bases). The length of the CDR3 is 14 residues. In germline, CDR1 is MGHRA, CDR2 YSYEKL. V was cut by 2 bases and J by 8 bases, with 13 bases left in between. The DNA of the CDR3 is TGCGCCAGCAGCCAATTAGGAGCCAGGGATGAGCAGTTCTTC. It codes for CASSQLGARDEQFF.

This sequence joins TRBV5-6 and TRBJ1-2; D may be TRBD1 (5 bases). In germline, CDR1 is SGHDT, CDR2 YYEEEE. V lost 1 base and J 5 bases, leaving 21 bases between the germline ends. The CDR3 is 17 residues long. The CDR3 DNA reads as TGTGCCAGCAGCTTGATCATCGGGGCCCCGGTTAGGTATGGCTACACCTTC. Its translation is CASSLIIGAPVRYGYTF.

The chain recombines TRBV18 with TRBJ2-6; D uncertain. Germline values: CDR1 KGHSH, CDR2 LQKENI. The CDR3 is 16 amino acids. The V end was cut by 4 bases, the J end by 4 bases, with 14 bases between. Here the CDR3 DNA reads TGTGCCAGCTCACGGTCGGTTCGAGCGGGGGCCAACGTCCTGACTTTC. Its translation: CASSRSVRAGANVLTF.

V gene TRBV4-1 combines with J gene TRBJ1-5; D not resolved. CDR3 length equals 19 residues. V lost 0 bases and J lost 0, with 18 bases in between. CDR1 and CDR2 from the germline V gene are MGHRA and YSYEKL. The CDR3 loop is CASSQDRSSMADSNQPQHF. CDR3 nucleotides: TGCGCCAGCAGCCAAGACCGGTCCAGTATGGCAGATAGCAATCAGCCCCAGCATTTT.